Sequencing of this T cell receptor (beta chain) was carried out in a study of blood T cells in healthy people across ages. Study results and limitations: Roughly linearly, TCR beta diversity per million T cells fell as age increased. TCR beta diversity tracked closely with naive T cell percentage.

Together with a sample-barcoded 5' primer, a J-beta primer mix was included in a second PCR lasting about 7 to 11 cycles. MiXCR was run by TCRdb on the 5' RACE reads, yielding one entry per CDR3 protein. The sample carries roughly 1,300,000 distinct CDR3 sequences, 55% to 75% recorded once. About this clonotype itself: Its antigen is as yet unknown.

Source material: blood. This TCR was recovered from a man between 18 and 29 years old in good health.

This chain's CDR3 is CASRSFAGGLEAFF. The CDR3 DNA sequence: TGTGCCAGCAGATCCTTCGCAGGGGGCCTTGAAGCTTTCTTT. The V call is TRBV27, the J call TRBJ1-1, with 8 positions matching TRBD1. CDR3 length: 14 residues. Looked up from germline, CDR1 is MNHEY and CDR2 is SMNVEV (reference sequence). V was pared by 6 bases and J by 7 bases, with 10 bases of the junction left unmatched.